This paragraph reports one T cell receptor (beta chain). What it binds is unknown. The CDR3 is made up of 13 amino acids. V dropped 1 base and J dropped 2 bases, with 5 bases sitting between them. From germline, CDR1 is SGHAT and CDR2 FQNNGV. The data are from a study of cytomegalovirus exposure and HLA in healthy donors. General observations from the study: Altogether, about 160 TCR beta chains were recorded as cytomegalovirus-associated.

The PCR used 60 Vbeta and 13 Jbeta primers. Profiling relied on immunoSEQ multiplex PCR, and the TCRdb table lists in-frame clones only, not all of them. The table shows about 77,000 clones, with about 71% occurring only once. This chain uses TRBV11-2 with TRBJ1-1; no clear D gene. The source of this sequence is a middle-aged woman in good health and CMV-seronegative. Sequences were obtained from PBMCs. This CDR3 reads CASSLGANTEAFF. The CDR3 region has the DNA TGTGCCAGCAGCTTAGGGGCCAACACTGAAGCTTTCTTT. The full variable domain, with the rest looked up from reference TRBV11-2 and TRBJ1-1, is EAGVAQSPRYKIIEKRQSVAFWCNPISGHATLYWYQQILGQGPKLLIQFQNNGVVDDSQLPKDRFSAERLKGVDSTLKIQPAKLEDSAVYLCASSLGANTEAFFGQGTRLTVV.